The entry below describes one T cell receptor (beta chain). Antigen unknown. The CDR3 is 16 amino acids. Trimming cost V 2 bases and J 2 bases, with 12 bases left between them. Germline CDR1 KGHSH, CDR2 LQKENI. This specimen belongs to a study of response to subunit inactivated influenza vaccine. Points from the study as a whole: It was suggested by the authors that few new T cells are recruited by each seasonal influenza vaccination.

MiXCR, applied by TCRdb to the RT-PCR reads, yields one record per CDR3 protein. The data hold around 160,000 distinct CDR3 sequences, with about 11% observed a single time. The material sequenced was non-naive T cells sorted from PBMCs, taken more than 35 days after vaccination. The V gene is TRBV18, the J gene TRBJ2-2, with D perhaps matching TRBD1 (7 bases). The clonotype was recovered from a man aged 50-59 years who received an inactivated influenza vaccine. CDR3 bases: TGTGCCAGCTCACCATCGGAGGGGGCAAACACCGGGGAGCTGTTTTTT. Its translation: CASSPSEGANTGELFF.